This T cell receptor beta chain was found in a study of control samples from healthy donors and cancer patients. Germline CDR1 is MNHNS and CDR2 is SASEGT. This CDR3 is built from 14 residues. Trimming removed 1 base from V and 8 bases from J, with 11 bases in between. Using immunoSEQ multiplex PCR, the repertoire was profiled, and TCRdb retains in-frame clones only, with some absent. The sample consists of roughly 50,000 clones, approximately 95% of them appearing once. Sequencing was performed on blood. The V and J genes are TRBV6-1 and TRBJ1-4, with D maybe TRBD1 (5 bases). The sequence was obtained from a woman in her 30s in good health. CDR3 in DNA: TGTGCCAGCAGTGAAGGGGGCGGGATGGAAAAACTGTTTTTT. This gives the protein CASSEGGGMEKLFF.